The 21 T cell receptor beta chains below come from one sample, sequenced in a study of blood T cells in healthy people across ages. Through a sample-barcoded 5' primer and a J-beta primer mix, a second PCR was run for roughly 6 to 11 cycles. TCRdb independently ran MiXCR on the 5' RACE reads; one entry per CDR3 protein. The data hold about 1.4 million distinct CDR3 sequences, with 59% observed a single time. The sample comprised blood. Receptor source: a man between 18 and 29 years old in good health.

V usage is TRBV6-2 or TRBV6-3 and J usage is TRBJ1-1; D is perhaps TRBD1 (5 bases). The V end was cut by 7 bases, the J end by 0 bases, with 12 bases between. The CDR3 has 14 residues. Germline CDR1 and CDR2: MNHEY and SVGEGT. CDR3 sequence reads: CASMTETMNTEAFF. CDR3 DNA sequence: TGTGCCAGCATGACAGAGACCATGAACACTGAAGCTTTCTTT.

V gene TRBV24-1 combines with J gene TRBJ2-1; D uncertain. The CDR3 spans 16 residues. Germline lookup yields CDR1 KGHDR and CDR2 SFDVKD. The V end lost 4 bases, the J end lost 4 bases, and 16 bases lay between the germline ends. The CDR3, as DNA: TGTGCCACCAGTGACCCCTTTGACATTCATTACAATGAGCAGTTCTTC. Protein: CATSDPFDIHYNEQFF.

The chain is built from TRBV20-1 and TRBJ1-2, with D tentatively TRBD1 (5 bases). With 6 bases removed from V and 4 bases from J, the gap between germline ends came to 21 bases. The V gene's germline CDR1 is DFQATT and CDR2 SNEGSKA (reference sequence). The length of the CDR3 is 15 residues. The CDR3 bases are TGCAGTGCCCTGCCACCCCTTGGGGGGTCCTATGGCTACACCTTC. Translation: CSALPPLGGSYGYTF.

The V gene is TRBV5-1, the J gene TRBJ2-1, with 9 positions matching TRBD2. Germline values: CDR1 SGHRS, CDR2 YFSETQ. Trimming removed 7 bases from V and 8 bases from J; junction bases left unmatched: 10. The CDR3 extends over 14 amino acids. The CDR3 bases are TGCGCCAGCTCCGGAGGTAGCGGGAGCTATGAGCAGTTCTTC. Protein product: CASSGGSGSYEQFF.

This clonotype was found a few times. V gene TRBV10-3 combines with J gene TRBJ2-7; 9 bases are a match to TRBD1. CDR3 length: 14 residues. V gave up 4 bases and J gave up 3 bases; unmatched junction bases: 4. From germline, CDR1 is ENHRY and CDR2 SYGVKD. Here the CDR3 DNA reads TGTGCCATCAGTGGGCGGACAGGGGACTACGAGCAGTACTTC. The encoded protein is CAISGRTGDYEQYF.

The rearrangement links TRBV27 to TRBJ2-7; D is uncertain. This CDR3 is 12 amino acids long. With 4 bases removed from V and 7 bases from J, the gap between germline ends came to 11 bases. Looked up from germline, CDR1 is MNHEY and CDR2 is SMNVEV (reference sequence). For the CDR3, the DNA is TGTGCCAGCAGTTCCCAATACAATGAGCAGTACTTC. Translated, it gives CASSSQYNEQYF.

This clonotype occurred a few times. The V and J genes are TRBV7-9 and TRBJ2-5; D gene ambiguous. The CDR3 is 13 amino acids. The V gene's germline CDR1 is SEHNR and CDR2 FQNEAQ (reference sequence). V lost 5 bases and J lost 11, with 18 bases in between. CDR3 region: CASSPRPDGEQYF. CDR3 nucleotide sequence: TGTGCCAGCAGCCCGAGACCGGACGGAGAGCAGTACTTC.

This chain uses TRBV4-1 with TRBJ2-7; TRBD2 matches 8 bases. The CDR3 runs 15 residues. Germline assignment: CDR1 MGHRA and CDR2 YSYEKL. Trimming took 4 bases from V and 5 from J; bases not matched to a gene: 10. The CDR3 region has the DNA TGCGCCAGCAGCCCGGGACGAGCGGGAGTTGACGAGCAGTACTTC. Its protein is CASSPGRAGVDEQYF.

The genes are TRBV5-1 and TRBJ1-2; 8 bases fit TRBD1. The CDR3 has 19 amino acids. Per germline, CDR1 SGHRS and CDR2 YFSETQ. In DNA form, the CDR3 reads TGCGCAGCGACCGGCAAGGGACAGGACCGGGTGCCCTCCCGAAAGGGCTACACCTTC. It is translated as CAATGKGQDRVPSRKGYTF. Combining the CDR3 with reference TRBV5-1 and TRBJ1-2 gives the whole variable domain KAGVTQTPRYLIKTRGQQVTLSCSPISGHRSVSWYQQTPGQGLQFLFEYFSETQRNKGNFPGRFSGRQFSNSRSEMNVSTLELGDSALYLCAATGKGQDRVPSRKGYTFGSGTRLTVV.

This clonotype occurred a few times. The chain has TRBV6-6 and TRBJ2-5; unclear D gene. The closer fit of TRBJ2-7 to the DNA end suggests the J call may be wrong. CDR3 length equals 14 residues. Per the germline V gene, CDR1 is MNHNY and CDR2 is SVGAGI (reference sequence). The DNA of the CDR3 is TGTGCCAGCAGATTTTCTAGGAGCTCCTACGAGCAGTACTTC. Translating gives CASRFSRSSYEQYF.

CDR3 residues: CASSQEREGLGQPQHF. The DNA of the CDR3 is TGCGCCAGCAGCCAAGAAAGGGAAGGTCTTGGCCAGCCCCAGCATTTT. This chain links TRBV4-1 with TRBJ1-5; D uncertain. This CDR3 has 16 residues. Germline V gene lookup returns CDR1 MGHRA and CDR2 YSYEKL. V lost 0 bases to trimming and J lost 7 bases, with 16 bases between them.

This clonotype was seen once. The chain combines TRBV5-1 with TRBJ2-5, with D possibly matching TRBD2 (6 bases). CDR3 length: 15 amino acids. V shed 3 bases and J shed 2 bases, with 14 bases lying between them. Germline V CDR1 and CDR2: SGHRS, YFSETQ. The CDR3 loop is CASSWRGEAQETQYF. The DNA of the CDR3 is TGCGCCAGCAGCTGGCGGGGCGAGGCACAAGAGACCCAGTACTTC.

This clonotype came up a few times. This sequence joins TRBV6-1 and TRBJ2-7; 13 bases map to TRBD2. The J segment lost 2 bases and the V segment lost 10 bases, leaving 2 bases of the junction unmatched. Germline CDR1 and CDR2: MNHNS and SASEGT. The CDR3 extends over 13 amino acids. Here the CDR3 DNA reads TGTGCCACCGGGACTAGCGGGACCTACGAGCAGTACTTC. It translates to CATGTSGTYEQYF.

This chain joins TRBV5-1 and TRBJ2-1, with no clear D. The germline CDR1 and CDR2 sequences are SGHRS and YFSETQ. The CDR3 length is 16 residues. Deletions cut 4 bases from V and 2 bases from J, with 16 bases between. Here the CDR3 DNA reads TGCGCCAGCAGCCCCCGTCGTGGACCTACCTACAATGAGCAGTTCTTC. It specifies CASSPRRGPTYNEQFF.

The chain employs TRBV20-1 and TRBJ2-7; 7 nucleotides align to TRBD2. Looked up from germline, CDR1 is DFQATT and CDR2 is SNEGSKA (reference sequence). V lost 1 base to trimming and J lost 4 bases; unmatched junction nucleotides: 4. This CDR3 is 13 amino acids long. CDR3 residues: CSARGGLSYEQYF. CDR3 nucleotides: TGCAGTGCTAGAGGGGGACTATCATACGAGCAGTACTTC.

This rearrangement joins TRBV20-1 to TRBJ2-1; no clear D. The CDR3 has 16 amino acids. Germline V gene lookup returns CDR1 DFQATT and CDR2 SNEGSKA (reference sequence). The germline V and J ends were trimmed by 6 bases and 12 bases, with 30 bases remaining between them. The CDR3 is CSAVPHWTPAVSGQFF. Here the CDR3 DNA reads TGCAGTGCAGTGCCGCACTGGACCCCCGCTGTTAGTGGGCAGTTCTTC.

The chain joins TRBV6-2 or TRBV6-3 to TRBJ2-7, with a weak D call TRBD2 (5 bases). This CDR3 contains 13 residues. CDR1 and CDR2 from the germline V gene are MNHEY and SVGEGT. V was pared by 3 bases and J by 3 bases, with 9 bases between. CDR3 sequence: CASSYQRNYEQYF. CDR3 sequence (DNA): TGTGCCAGCAGTTATCAGCGGAACTACGAGCAGTACTTC.

This chain connects TRBV2 to TRBJ2-7, with unresolved D. The CDR3 contains 15 residues. V lost 0 bases to trimming and J lost 3 bases, with 12 bases between them. Germline assignment: CDR1 SNHLY and CDR2 FYNNEI. In DNA form, the CDR3 reads TGTGCCAGCAGTGAAGCGCCCCTGGGCTACTACGAGCAGTACTTC. Protein sequence: CASSEAPLGYYEQYF.

This chain connects TRBV6-1 to TRBJ2-1, with 10 bases that match TRBD2. The germline V gene encodes CDR1 MNHNS and CDR2 SASEGT. Unmatched junction bases numbered 4, after V lost 2 bases and J lost 3 bases. The CDR3 is made up of 16 amino acids. The CDR3 coding sequence is TGTGCCAGCAGTGAACCCGGACTAGCGGTCTACAATGAGCAGTTCTTC. Encoded protein: CASSEPGLAVYNEQFF.

The genes are TRBV12-3 or TRBV12-4 and TRBJ1-5; 8 positions agree with TRBD1. The CDR3 is 14 residues long. V shed 7 bases and J 6 bases; nucleotides not matched to a gene: 8. This CDR3 reads CASIIQGGGQPQHF. The CDR3 bases are TGTGCCAGCATCATACAGGGGGGCGGTCAGCCCCAGCATTTT.

This clonotype was seen only a few times. The gene calls are TRBV29-1 and TRBJ2-3, with TRBD1 identical over 7 bases. CDR3 size: 14 residues. Germline assignment: CDR1 SQVTM and CDR2 ANQGSEA. V trimming: 7 bases; J trimming: 1 base; junction bases outside the gene matches: 8. The CDR3 region is CSGEGQVGTDTQYF. In nucleotides, the CDR3 is TGCAGCGGCGAAGGACAGGTGGGCACAGATACGCAGTATTTT.